This TCR delta chain came from a study of Vδ1+ human thymocytes. Study-wide findings and caveats: Thymic delta-chain repertoires held 15% to 20% Vdelta2 sequences and few Vdelta3, despite high sort purity. Unexpected Vdelta2 sequences could cause misinterpretation of bulk repertoire data. Highly polyclonal TRG and TRD repertoires with Gaussian CDR3 length distributions appeared in thymus.

Remarks on this clone: What it binds is not known.

RNA was extracted from the cells and then reverse transcribed. The CDR3 regions were amplified by multiplex PCR from V-gene primers to a constant-region primer. TCRdb reanalysed the multiplex PCR reads via CATT. The data show roughly 55,000 delta-chain clones, 15% seen once. Losses at the gene ends were 3 bases for V and 0 bases for J; bases not matched to a gene: 22. The V gene's germline CDR1 is TSWWSYY and CDR2 QGS. This CDR3 has 21 amino acids. The TCR was taken from a boy in the first two years of life who had congenital heart surgery. The chain combines TRDV1 with TRDJ1; 7 positions match TRDD3. The sequencing input was Vdelta1+ gamma-delta thymocytes from the thymus. Subset in this sample: FACS-sorted CD3+ TCRalphabeta- TCRVdelta1+ TCRVdelta2- thymocytes. CDR3 DNA: TGTGCTCTTGGGGATGTTTTCCTCGATTACTGGGGACCGGCGGACACCGATAAACTCATCTTT. Amino acid sequence: CALGDVFLDYWGPADTDKLIF.